A selection of T cell receptor beta chains follows, all from one sample in a study of blood T cell repertoires in COVID-19. The assay was immunoSEQ multiplex PCR, and TCRdb's table has in-frame clones only and misses some. The sample includes around 250,000 clones, 90% of them seen just once. Sample: peripheral blood. The receptors shown here come from a woman aged 55-70 years with COVID-19, enrolled during active disease. Each CDR3 is given with its conserved first and last residue. Fields, in order: clone size, J gene, D gene, V gene, CDR3 protein, CDR3 DNA. D genes are given only for firm matches. Rows give clone size only sometimes, using once, few, many, or a class for an expanded clone.

clone_size: .; j_call: TRBJ2-3; d_call: TRBD2; v_call: TRBV7-3; cdr3_aa: CASSWSGGAGDTQYF; cdr3_nt: TGTGCCAGCAGCTGGAGCGGGGGGGCAGGAGATACGCAGTATTTT
clone_size: .; j_call: TRBJ2-1; d_call: TRBD1; v_call: TRBV7-8; cdr3_aa: CASSPDRLSSYNEQFF; cdr3_nt: TGTGCCAGCAGCCCGGACAGGTTGAGCTCCTACAATGAGCAGTTCTTC
clone_size: .; j_call: TRBJ2-2; d_call: .; v_call: TRBV7-2; cdr3_aa: CASSLVQLNTGELFF; cdr3_nt: TGTGCCAGCAGCTTAGTACAGCTAAACACCGGGGAGCTGTTTTTT
clone_size: once; j_call: TRBJ1-1; d_call: .; v_call: TRBV7-9; cdr3_aa: CASSLRSGSNTEAFF; cdr3_nt: TGTGCCAGCAGCTTACGTTCCGGGTCGAACACTGAAGCTTTCTTT
clone_size: .; j_call: TRBJ1-4; d_call: TRBD1; v_call: TRBV19; cdr3_aa: CASSTNRGSNEKLFF; cdr3_nt: TGTGCCAGTAGTACCAACAGGGGGTCTAATGAAAAACTGTTTTTT
clone_size: .; j_call: TRBJ2-2; d_call: .; v_call: TRBV27; cdr3_aa: CASSLIRTKGPGELFF; cdr3_nt: TGTGCCAGCAGTTTAATCCGGACTAAGGGCCCCGGGGAGCTGTTTTTT
clone_size: .; j_call: TRBJ1-2; d_call: TRBD1; v_call: TRBV7-2; cdr3_aa: CASSFQLTGPHGYTF; cdr3_nt: TGTGCCAGCAGCTTCCAATTGACAGGGCCCCATGGCTACACCTTC
clone_size: .; j_call: TRBJ2-1; d_call: TRBD2; v_call: TRBV4-2; cdr3_aa: CASSQGPAGAPSYNEQFF; cdr3_nt: TGTGCCAGCAGCCAAGGTCCAGCGGGGGCCCCCTCCTACAATGAGCAGTTCTTC
clone_size: .; j_call: TRBJ1-1; d_call: TRBD1; v_call: TRBV20-1; cdr3_aa: CGGRTGPEAFF; cdr3_nt: TGCGGGGGAAGGACAGGGCCTGAAGCTTTCTTT
clone_size: once; j_call: TRBJ2-1; d_call: TRBD1; v_call: TRBV6-2/TRBV6-3; cdr3_aa: CASSKKSTGAQQFF; cdr3_nt: TGTGCCAGCAGTAAAAAATCCACAGGGGCCCAGCAGTTCTTC
clone_size: .; j_call: TRBJ1-4; d_call: .; v_call: TRBV7-3; cdr3_aa: CASSLIRGQGNEKLFF; cdr3_nt: TGTGCCAGCAGCCTAATCAGGGGCCAGGGTAATGAAAAACTGTTTTTT
clone_size: .; j_call: TRBJ1-5; d_call: .; v_call: TRBV6-5; cdr3_aa: CGRVSNQPQHF; cdr3_nt: TGTGGGAGGGTTAGCAATCAGCCCCAGCATTTT
clone_size: .; j_call: TRBJ1-1; d_call: TRBD1; v_call: TRBV10-3; cdr3_aa: CAISQDRERTEAFF; cdr3_nt: TGTGCCATCAGCCAAGACAGGGAGAGGACTGAAGCTTTCTTT
clone_size: .; j_call: TRBJ1-4; d_call: .; v_call: TRBV19; cdr3_aa: CASSFSIQSLYATNEKLFF; cdr3_nt: TGTGCCAGTAGTTTTTCCATACAATCTCTGTATGCAACTAATGAAAAACTGTTTTTT
clone_size: .; j_call: TRBJ2-1; d_call: .; v_call: TRBV7-2; cdr3_aa: CASSLATTGYHEQFF; cdr3_nt: TGTGCCAGCAGCTTAGCGACGACAGGTTACCATGAGCAGTTCTTC
clone_size: .; j_call: TRBJ1-2; d_call: .; v_call: TRBV2; cdr3_aa: CASSPLLQGYTF; cdr3_nt: TGTGCCAGCTCCCCTCTCCTCCAGGGCTACACCTTC
clone_size: .; j_call: TRBJ1-5; d_call: .; v_call: TRBV7-2; cdr3_aa: CASSRPDGFQPQHF; cdr3_nt: TGTGCCAGCAGCCGCCCCGACGGGTTTCAGCCCCAGCATTTT
clone_size: .; j_call: TRBJ2-2; d_call: .; v_call: TRBV15; cdr3_aa: CATSRVRTGELFF; cdr3_nt: TGTGCCACCAGCAGAGTTCGCACCGGGGAGCTGTTTTTT
clone_size: .; j_call: TRBJ1-1; d_call: .; v_call: TRBV12-3/TRBV12-4; cdr3_aa: CASSLQGDTEAFF; cdr3_nt: TGTGCCAGCAGCCTACAGGGAGATACTGAAGCTTTCTTT
clone_size: .; j_call: TRBJ1-1; d_call: .; v_call: TRBV3-1/TRBV3-2; cdr3_aa: CASSYEGEGSTEAFF; cdr3_nt: TGTGCCAGCAGCTACGAAGGGGAGGGGAGCACTGAAGCTTTCTTT
clone_size: .; j_call: TRBJ2-2; d_call: .; v_call: TRBV6-2/TRBV6-3; cdr3_aa: CASSPGVTGELFF; cdr3_nt: TGTGCCAGCAGTCCAGGGGTAACCGGGGAGCTGTTTTTT
clone_size: .; j_call: TRBJ1-4; d_call: .; v_call: TRBV2; cdr3_aa: CATRDGVNEKLFF; cdr3_nt: TGTGCCACCCGCGACGGGGTGAATGAAAAACTGTTTTTT
clone_size: .; j_call: TRBJ1-2; d_call: .; v_call: TRBV5-1; cdr3_aa: CASSLGGLSTF; cdr3_nt: TGCGCCAGCAGCTTGGGGGGACTGAGCACCTTC
clone_size: .; j_call: TRBJ1-1; d_call: .; v_call: TRBV30; cdr3_aa: CAWTNSRTAEAFF; cdr3_nt: TGTGCCTGGACGAACTCCCGGACAGCCGAAGCTTTCTTT
clone_size: .; j_call: TRBJ2-3; d_call: TRBD2; v_call: TRBV4-3; cdr3_aa: CASSRTSGGLRPADTQYF; cdr3_nt: TGCGCCAGCAGCAGGACTAGCGGGGGCCTTCGGCCCGCAGATACGCAGTATTTT
clone_size: once; j_call: TRBJ2-7; d_call: TRBD1; v_call: TRBV9; cdr3_aa: CASSVGGTGGYYEQYF; cdr3_nt: TGTGCCAGCAGCGTAGGAGGGACAGGGGGCTACTACGAGCAGTACTTC
clone_size: .; j_call: TRBJ2-7; d_call: TRBD1; v_call: TRBV27; cdr3_aa: CASRRTGSYEQYF; cdr3_nt: TGTGCCAGCAGACGGACAGGGTCCTACGAGCAGTACTTC
clone_size: .; j_call: TRBJ2-7; d_call: .; v_call: TRBV7-2; cdr3_aa: CASSLIREQYF; cdr3_nt: TGTGCCAGCAGCTTAATCCGCGAGCAGTACTTC
clone_size: once; j_call: TRBJ1-1; d_call: TRBD1; v_call: TRBV6-2/TRBV6-3; cdr3_aa: CASSKDRQGNTEAFF; cdr3_nt: TGTGCCAGCAGTAAAGACCGACAGGGGAACACTGAAGCTTTCTTT
clone_size: .; j_call: TRBJ2-7; d_call: TRBD1; v_call: TRBV9; cdr3_aa: CASSEQGASYEQYF; cdr3_nt: TGTGCCAGCAGCGAACAGGGGGCTTCGTACGAGCAGTACTTC